The rows below give T cell receptor beta chains drawn from one sample of a study of post-analysis software for immune sequencing data. TCRdb passed the PCR reads through MiXCR, listing each CDR3 protein once. The repertoire consists of 450,000 to 700,000 distinct CDR3 sequences, with around 40% occurring once and the leading ten covering over 1.5%. Sequencing was performed on blood. The receptors originated from a girl between 5 and 17 years old with multiple sclerosis. CDR3s include the opening cysteine and the closing phenylalanine or tryptophan. Fields, in order: D gene, V gene, clone size, J gene, CDR3 DNA, CDR3 protein. The D gene is left open where the match is weak. The size of a clone is reported for some rows only, either as once, few or many, or as a class for expanded clones.

.	TRBV12-3/TRBV12-4	.	TRBJ2-5	TGTGCCAGCACTATGGGGCAGCAGTACCAAGAGACCCAGTACTTC	CASTMGQQYQETQYF
.	TRBV5-1	.	TRBJ2-7	TGCGCCAGCAGCTTCGTCAGGGGGACTGGGCACGAGCAGTACTTC	CASSFVRGTGHEQYF
TRBD1	TRBV27	few	TRBJ1-2	TGTGCCAGCAGTTTCAACAGGGGAGATGGCTACACCTTC	CASSFNRGDGYTF
TRBD2	TRBV6-6	.	TRBJ2-7	TGTGCCAGCAGTTACTCTCGCGGGAGACATGGGTCCTACGAGCAGTACTTC	CASSYSRGRHGSYEQYF
TRBD1	TRBV12-3/TRBV12-4	.	TRBJ1-1	TGTGCCAGCAGTTTCCCTGGGGGGGACAGGGCGAACACTGAAGCTTTCTTT	CASSFPGGDRANTEAFF
TRBD2	TRBV12-3/TRBV12-4	few	TRBJ2-1	TGTGCCAGCAGTCCCGGCTCTCGACTAGCGGGAGGGCGATCATACAATGAGCAGTTCTTC	CASSPGSRLAGGRSYNEQFF
.	TRBV29-1	few	TRBJ2-5	TGCAGCGCCATAAGGGGTAACCAAGAGACCCAGTACTTC	CSAIRGNQETQYF
.	TRBV20-1	.	TRBJ2-1	TGCAGTGCTAGAGCCACAGGGATGGCTGGCAATGAGCAGTTCTTC	CSARATGMAGNEQFF
TRBD2	TRBV5-1	.	TRBJ2-1	TGCGCCAGCAGCGCGACTAGCGGGGGGGCCTACAATGAGCAGTTCTTC	CASSATSGGAYNEQFF
.	TRBV2	.	TRBJ2-7	TGTGCCAGCAGCGTGGGACTCAACGCGCAGTACTTC	CASSVGLNAQYF
.	TRBV3-1	.	TRBJ2-5	TGTGCCAGCAGCCCCAGAACCGGACAGAAAGAGACCCAGTACTTC	CASSPRTGQKETQYF
.	TRBV3-1	.	TRBJ2-7	TGTGCCAGCAGCCCAACCGGGACACGGGGCTCCGAGCAGTACTTC	CASSPTGTRGSEQYF
TRBD2	TRBV12-3/TRBV12-4	.	TRBJ2-7	TGTGCCAGCAGTTGGGGACTAGCGGACTCCTACGAGCAGTACTTC	CASSWGLADSYEQYF
.	TRBV5-1	.	TRBJ1-1	TGCGCCAGCAGCTTGGCCGGGGGCGGGGGAGGAACTGAAGCTTTCTTT	CASSLAGGGGGTEAFF
.	TRBV7-2	.	TRBJ1-2	TGTGCCAGCAGCTTAACAGTCTATGGCTACACCTTC	CASSLTVYGYTF
TRBD1	TRBV5-6	.	TRBJ1-2	TGTGCCAGCAGCGTTGACAGGGCCGCTGGGTATGGCTACACCTTC	CASSVDRAAGYGYTF
.	TRBV5-6	.	TRBJ2-7	TGTGCCAGCAGCCCAATCCGGGCAGAAGGATACGAGCAGTACTTC	CASSPIRAEGYEQYF
TRBD1	TRBV5-6	once	TRBJ1-2	TGTGCCAGCAATCTTCGACAGGGCCACCGCTATGGCTACACCTTC	CASNLRQGHRYGYTF
TRBD1	TRBV2	.	TRBJ1-1	TGTGCCAGCAGGGAGGGGGCAAAACTTCTTGAAGCTTTCTTT	CASREGAKLLEAFF
.	TRBV29-1	.	TRBJ2-3	TGCAGCGTTACGGACTTCGGCACAGATACGCGGTATTTT	CSVTDFGTDTRYF
.	TRBV10-3	few	TRBJ2-3	TGTGCCATCATAGGCCTCCCGGCGTATTTT	CAIIGLPAYF
TRBD2	TRBV6-5	.	TRBJ2-1	TGTGCCAGCAGTTACGACAAACGGGGGGGATGGCAGTTCTTC	CASSYDKRGGWQFF
TRBD1	TRBV10-3	few	TRBJ2-1	TGTGCCATCAGTCGGGACAGAAACAATGAGCAGTTCTTC	CAISRDRNNEQFF
.	TRBV10-3	.	TRBJ1-2	TGTGCCATCAGTGACGGGTCGGGAGGAGGCGGCTACACCTTC	CAISDGSGGGGYTF
.	TRBV24-1	.	TRBJ2-1	TGTGCCACCAGTGATTCCGGGGCGCCCCTCTACAATGAGCAGTTCTTC	CATSDSGAPLYNEQFF
TRBD2	TRBV4-1	.	TRBJ2-3	TGCGCCAGCAGCGTGGTAACCGGGACTAGCGGCACAGATACGCAGTATTTT	CASSVVTGTSGTDTQYF
TRBD2	TRBV20-1	few	TRBJ2-7	TGCAGTGCCCCTGACCTAGCGGGAGGCCGTAAGAGCTCCTACAATGAGCAGTACTTC	CSAPDLAGGRKSSYNEQYF
.	TRBV13	few	TRBJ2-3	TGTGCCAGCAGCTTATTGTCAGACACAGATACGCAGTATTTT	CASSLLSDTDTQYF